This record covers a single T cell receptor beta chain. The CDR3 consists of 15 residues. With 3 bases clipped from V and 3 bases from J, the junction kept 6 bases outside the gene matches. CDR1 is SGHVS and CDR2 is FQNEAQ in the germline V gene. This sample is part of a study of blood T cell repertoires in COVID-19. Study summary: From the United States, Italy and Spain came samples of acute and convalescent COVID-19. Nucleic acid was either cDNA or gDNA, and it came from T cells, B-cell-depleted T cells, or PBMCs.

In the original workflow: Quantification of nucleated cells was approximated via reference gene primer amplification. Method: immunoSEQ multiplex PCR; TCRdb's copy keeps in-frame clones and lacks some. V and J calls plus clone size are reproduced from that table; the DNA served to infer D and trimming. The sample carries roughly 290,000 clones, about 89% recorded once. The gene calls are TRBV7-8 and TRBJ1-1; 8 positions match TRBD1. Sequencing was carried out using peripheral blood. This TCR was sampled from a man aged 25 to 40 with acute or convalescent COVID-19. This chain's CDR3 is CASSFRRQGYTEAFF. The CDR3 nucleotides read TGTGCCAGCAGCTTTCGTCGACAGGGGTACACTGAAGCTTTCTTT.